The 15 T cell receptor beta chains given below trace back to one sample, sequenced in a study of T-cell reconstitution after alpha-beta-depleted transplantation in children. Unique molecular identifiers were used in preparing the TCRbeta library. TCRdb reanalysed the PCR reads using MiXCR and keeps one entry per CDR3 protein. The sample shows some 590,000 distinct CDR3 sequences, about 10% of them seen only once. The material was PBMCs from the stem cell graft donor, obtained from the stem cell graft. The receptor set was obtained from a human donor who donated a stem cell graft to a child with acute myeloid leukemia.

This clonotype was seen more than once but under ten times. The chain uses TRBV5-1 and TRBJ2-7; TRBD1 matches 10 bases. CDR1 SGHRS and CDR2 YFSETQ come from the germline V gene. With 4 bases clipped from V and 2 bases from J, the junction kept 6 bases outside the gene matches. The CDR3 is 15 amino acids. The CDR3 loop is CASSGTGQGAYEQYF. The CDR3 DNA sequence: TGCGCCAGCAGCGGAACAGGACAGGGGGCCTACGAGCAGTACTTC.

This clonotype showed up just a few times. CDR3 region: CASSYLARSEQFF. In DNA, the CDR3 is TGTGCCAGCAGTTATTTGGCCCGGAGTGAGCAGTTCTTC. J is TRBJ2-1 and V is TRBV6-2 or TRBV6-3; D is uncertain. The CDR3 runs 13 residues. V lost 3 bases and J 9 bases, leaving 12 bases between the germline ends. Germline V CDR1 and CDR2: MNHEY, SVGEGT.

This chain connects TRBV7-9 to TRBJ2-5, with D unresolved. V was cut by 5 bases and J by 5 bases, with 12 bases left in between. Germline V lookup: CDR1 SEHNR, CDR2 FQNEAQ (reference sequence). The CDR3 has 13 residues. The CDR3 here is CASSQRKTETQYF. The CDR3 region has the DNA TGTGCCAGCAGCCAAAGAAAGACTGAGACCCAGTACTTC.

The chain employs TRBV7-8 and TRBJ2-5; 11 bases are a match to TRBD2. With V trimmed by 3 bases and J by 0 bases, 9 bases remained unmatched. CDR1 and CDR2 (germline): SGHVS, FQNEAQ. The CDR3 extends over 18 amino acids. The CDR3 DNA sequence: TGTGCCAGCAGCTTGACCGGGACTAGCGGATTGTACCAAGAGACCCAGTACTTC. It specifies CASSLTGTSGLYQETQYF.

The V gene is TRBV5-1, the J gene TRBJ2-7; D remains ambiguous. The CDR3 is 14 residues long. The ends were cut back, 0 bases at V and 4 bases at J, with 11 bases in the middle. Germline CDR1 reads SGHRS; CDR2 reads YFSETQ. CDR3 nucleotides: TGCGCCAGCAGCTTGGCCGCCAAGGGTTACGAGCAGTACTTC. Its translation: CASSLAAKGYEQYF.

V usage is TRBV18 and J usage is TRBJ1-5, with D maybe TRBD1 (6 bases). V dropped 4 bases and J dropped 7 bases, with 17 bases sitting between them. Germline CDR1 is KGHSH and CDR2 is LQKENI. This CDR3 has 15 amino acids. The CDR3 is CASSRSPQGTQPQHF. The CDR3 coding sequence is TGTGCCAGCTCACGGAGCCCCCAGGGGACGCAGCCCCAGCATTTT.

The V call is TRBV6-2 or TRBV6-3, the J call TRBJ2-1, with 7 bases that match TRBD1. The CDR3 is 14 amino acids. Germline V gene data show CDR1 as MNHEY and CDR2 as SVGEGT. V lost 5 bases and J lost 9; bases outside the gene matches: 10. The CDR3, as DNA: TGTGCCAGCAGTCCAGAATGGACAGGTAGTGAGCAGTTCTTC. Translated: CASSPEWTGSEQFF.

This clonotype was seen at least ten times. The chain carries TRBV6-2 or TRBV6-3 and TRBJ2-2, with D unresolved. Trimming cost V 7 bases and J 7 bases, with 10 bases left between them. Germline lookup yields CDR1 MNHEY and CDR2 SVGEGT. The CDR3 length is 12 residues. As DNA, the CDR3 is TGTGCCAGCATAAGCGACCACGGGGAGCTGTTTTTT. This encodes CASISDHGELFF.

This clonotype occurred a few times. The CDR3 is CASIPSPGRTDTQYF. CDR3 DNA: TGCGCCAGCATCCCAAGTCCAGGGAGGACAGATACGCAGTATTTT. The chain uses TRBV5-1 and TRBJ2-3; TRBD2 might be the D (6 bases). Per germline, CDR1 SGHRS and CDR2 YFSETQ. There are 15 residues in the CDR3. V was cut by 6 bases and J by 3 bases, with 17 bases left in between.

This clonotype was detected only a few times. CDR3 DNA: TGTGCCAGCAGCTGGTCTAGCGGGCAGACCTACGAGCAGTACTTC. Translated: CASSWSSGQTYEQYF. The J gene is TRBJ2-7, the V gene TRBV11-2; TRBD2 agrees at 8 bases. This CDR3 spans 15 amino acids. The V gene end was trimmed by 4 bases and the J gene end by 2 bases; junction bases not matched to a gene: 7. CDR1 is SGHAT and CDR2 is FQNNGV in the germline V gene.

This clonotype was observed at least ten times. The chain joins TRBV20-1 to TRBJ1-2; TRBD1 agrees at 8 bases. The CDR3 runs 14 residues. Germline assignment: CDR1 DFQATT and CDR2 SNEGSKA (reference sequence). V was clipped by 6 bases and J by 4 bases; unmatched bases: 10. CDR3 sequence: CSANSGGRGYGYTF. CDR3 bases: TGCAGTGCGAATTCAGGGGGCCGGGGCTATGGCTACACCTTC.

In DNA form, the CDR3 reads TGCAGTGCTAGTGTAGGGCTAGCGGGCCCAGAGACCCAGTACTTC. This codes for CSASVGLAGPETQYF. The chain has TRBV20-1 and TRBJ2-5; TRBD2 matches at 8 bases. The V gene's germline CDR1 is DFQATT and CDR2 SNEGSKA (reference sequence). J was trimmed by 4 bases and V by 3 bases; bases with no gene match: 10. The CDR3 loop spans 15 amino acids.

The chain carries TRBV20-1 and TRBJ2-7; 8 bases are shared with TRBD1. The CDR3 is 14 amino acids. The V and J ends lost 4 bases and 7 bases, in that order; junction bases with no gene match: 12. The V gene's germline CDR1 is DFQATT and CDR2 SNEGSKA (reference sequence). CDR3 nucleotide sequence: TGCAGTGCTACTTACAGGGGGAAAGTCGGTGAGCAGTACTTC. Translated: CSATYRGKVGEQYF.

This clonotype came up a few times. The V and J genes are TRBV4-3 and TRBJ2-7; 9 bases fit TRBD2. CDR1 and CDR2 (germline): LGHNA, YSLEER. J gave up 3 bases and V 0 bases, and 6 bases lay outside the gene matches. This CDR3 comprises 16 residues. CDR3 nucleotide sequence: TGCGCCAGCAGCCAAGAGTATGGTAGCGGGAGCTACGAGCAGTACTTC. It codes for CASSQEYGSGSYEQYF.

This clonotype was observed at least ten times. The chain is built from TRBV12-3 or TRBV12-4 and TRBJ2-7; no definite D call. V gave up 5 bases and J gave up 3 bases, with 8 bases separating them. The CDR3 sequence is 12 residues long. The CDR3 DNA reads TGTGCCAGCAGTCCACAAATCTACGAGCAGTACTTC. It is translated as CASSPQIYEQYF.